These T cell receptor beta chains were read from a single sample in a study of cytomegalovirus exposure and HLA in healthy donors. The protocol was immunoSEQ multiplex PCR, while the TCRdb copy is restricted to in-frame clones and leaves out a portion. The sample carries roughly 140,000 clones, approximately 81% recorded once. The sequencing sample was made of PBMCs. The receptors shown here come from a young woman in good health and CMV-seronegative. CDR3s include the opening cysteine and the closing phenylalanine or tryptophan. The D gene is left open where the match is weak. Clone size is stated in some rows and not others, as once, few, many or a class when expanded.

j_gene: TRBJ2-2
d_gene: TRBD1
v_gene: TRBV10-3
abundance: NA
CDR3aa: CAISVLGGVTTGELFF
CDR3nt: TGTGCCATCAGTGTTTTAGGGGGCGTTACGACCGGGGAGCTGTTTTTT

j_gene: TRBJ2-5
d_gene: NA
v_gene: TRBV27
abundance: NA
CDR3aa: CASSFLTSRKETQYF
CDR3nt: TGTGCCAGCAGTTTTTTAACTAGTAGAAAAGAGACCCAGTACTTC

j_gene: TRBJ1-1
d_gene: NA
v_gene: TRBV7-9
abundance: NA
CDR3aa: CASSLAFYRGNTEAFF
CDR3nt: TGTGCCAGCAGCTTAGCTTTTTATCGGGGGAACACTGAAGCTTTCTTT

j_gene: TRBJ2-2
d_gene: NA
v_gene: TRBV5-4
abundance: once
CDR3aa: CASSWGRGTGELFF
CDR3nt: TGTGCCAGCAGCTGGGGTCGGGGAACCGGGGAGCTGTTTTTT

j_gene: TRBJ2-3
d_gene: TRBD2
v_gene: TRBV5-4
abundance: NA
CDR3aa: CASTTKRLAGTTSTDTQYF
CDR3nt: TGTGCCAGCACTACGAAGAGACTAGCGGGGACTACTAGCACAGATACGCAGTATTTT

j_gene: TRBJ1-5
d_gene: NA
v_gene: TRBV6-4
abundance: NA
CDR3aa: CASSPGRQPQHF
CDR3nt: TGTGCCAGCAGTCCAGGGCGTCAGCCCCAGCATTTT

j_gene: TRBJ1-1
d_gene: NA
v_gene: TRBV5-1
abundance: few
CDR3aa: CASSDQGNTEAFF
CDR3nt: TGCGCCAGCAGTGATCAGGGGAACACTGAAGCTTTCTTT

j_gene: TRBJ2-7
d_gene: TRBD2
v_gene: TRBV28
abundance: NA
CDR3aa: CASSTGLAGMYEQYF
CDR3nt: TGTGCCAGCAGTACCGGACTAGCGGGAATGTACGAGCAGTACTTC

j_gene: TRBJ2-7
d_gene: NA
v_gene: TRBV28
abundance: NA
CDR3aa: CASSFIGPGHRRGEQYF
CDR3nt: TGTGCCAGCAGTTTCATTGGCCCGGGACACCGACGGGGCGAGCAGTACTTC

j_gene: TRBJ2-7
d_gene: NA
v_gene: TRBV11-2
abundance: NA
CDR3aa: CASSFVPRGYEQYF
CDR3nt: TGTGCCAGCAGCTTTGTCCCTCGCGGCTACGAGCAGTACTTC

j_gene: TRBJ1-4
d_gene: NA
v_gene: TRBV5-4
abundance: NA
CDR3aa: CASSRDLGQANEKLFF
CDR3nt: TGTGCCAGCAGCCGCGATCTGGGGCAGGCTAATGAAAAACTGTTTTTT

j_gene: TRBJ1-2
d_gene: TRBD1
v_gene: TRBV6-6
abundance: NA
CDR3aa: CASSYSQGAGGYTF
CDR3nt: TGTGCCAGCAGTTACTCACAGGGGGCTGGGGGCTACACCTTC

j_gene: TRBJ2-3
d_gene: NA
v_gene: TRBV28
abundance: NA
CDR3aa: CASRDRQGRESDTQYF
CDR3nt: TGTGCCAGCAGGGATCGACAGGGGAGGGAGTCAGATACGCAGTATTTT

j_gene: TRBJ2-1
d_gene: NA
v_gene: TRBV27
abundance: once
CDR3aa: CASSPTGLNEQFF
CDR3nt: TGTGCCAGCAGTCCTACAGGGCTAAATGAGCAGTTCTTC

j_gene: TRBJ1-1
d_gene: TRBD1
v_gene: TRBV10-3
abundance: NA
CDR3aa: CAISGQGGGVAFF
CDR3nt: TGTGCCATCAGTGGACAGGGGGGCGGTGTAGCTTTCTTT

j_gene: TRBJ2-1
d_gene: NA
v_gene: TRBV10-3
abundance: once
CDR3aa: CAIRQGPFDEQFF
CDR3nt: TGTGCCATCAGACAGGGCCCATTTGATGAGCAGTTCTTC

j_gene: TRBJ2-3
d_gene: NA
v_gene: TRBV4-1
abundance: few
CDR3aa: CASSHWAPTDTQYF
CDR3nt: TGCGCCAGCAGCCATTGGGCCCCAACAGATACGCAGTATTTT

j_gene: TRBJ1-4
d_gene: NA
v_gene: TRBV19
abundance: NA
CDR3aa: CASSLSRGQEKLFF
CDR3nt: TGTGCCAGTAGCCTGTCCCGAGGGCAAGAAAAACTGTTTTTT

j_gene: TRBJ1-6
d_gene: TRBD1
v_gene: TRBV6-1
abundance: NA
CDR3aa: CASSEEGQASSYNSPLHF
CDR3nt: TGTGCCAGCAGTGAAGAAGGACAGGCAAGCTCCTATAATTCACCCCTCCACTTT

j_gene: TRBJ1-4
d_gene: TRBD1
v_gene: TRBV28
abundance: NA
CDR3aa: CASVSPRTGGEKLFF
CDR3nt: TGTGCCAGCGTCAGCCCCAGGACAGGGGGTGAAAAACTGTTTTTT

j_gene: TRBJ2-1
d_gene: NA
v_gene: TRBV30
abundance: NA
CDR3aa: CAWKQAYNEQFF
CDR3nt: TGTGCCTGGAAACAGGCTTACAATGAGCAGTTCTTC

j_gene: TRBJ1-6
d_gene: NA
v_gene: TRBV6-5
abundance: NA
CDR3aa: CASSPRAGASHF
CDR3nt: TGTGCCAGCAGTCCCCGGGCGGGTGCTTCCCACTTT

j_gene: TRBJ2-7
d_gene: NA
v_gene: TRBV21-1
abundance: NA
CDR3aa: CVPGDYSSYEQYF
CDR3nt: TGTGTCCCAGGGGACTATTCCTCCTACGAGCAGTACTTC

j_gene: TRBJ1-2
d_gene: NA
v_gene: TRBV28
abundance: NA
CDR3aa: CASSLRVGGYTF
CDR3nt: TGTGCCAGCAGTTTGAGGGTCGGTGGCTACACCTTC

j_gene: TRBJ1-2
d_gene: NA
v_gene: TRBV7-2
abundance: NA
CDR3aa: CASSLGTTNYGYTF
CDR3nt: TGTGCCAGCAGCTTAGGCACTACTAACTATGGCTACACCTTC

j_gene: TRBJ1-1
d_gene: NA
v_gene: TRBV30
abundance: NA
CDR3aa: CAWSTEKNTEAFF
CDR3nt: TGTGCCTGGAGTACGGAGAAGAACACTGAAGCTTTCTTT

j_gene: TRBJ2-7
d_gene: TRBD1
v_gene: TRBV28
abundance: NA
CDR3aa: CASSSPGTGSYEQYF
CDR3nt: TGTGCCAGCAGTTCCCCCGGGACAGGGAGCTACGAGCAGTACTTC

j_gene: TRBJ2-3
d_gene: NA
v_gene: TRBV9
abundance: NA
CDR3aa: CASSPRPGSKGTDTQYF
CDR3nt: TGTGCCAGCAGCCCTCGGCCCGGGAGTAAAGGTACAGATACGCAGTATTTT

j_gene: TRBJ1-2
d_gene: TRBD1
v_gene: TRBV28
abundance: NA
CDR3aa: CASSNPRTGGNYGYTF
CDR3nt: TGTGCCAGCAGTAACCCCCGGACAGGGGGCAACTATGGCTACACCTTC

j_gene: TRBJ2-3
d_gene: TRBD2
v_gene: TRBV7-2
abundance: NA
CDR3aa: CASKALAGSGTQYF
CDR3nt: TGTGCCAGCAAGGCCCTAGCGGGATCCGGGACGCAGTATTTT

j_gene: TRBJ2-1
d_gene: TRBD2
v_gene: TRBV18
abundance: NA
CDR3aa: CASSPRGGGDNEQFF
CDR3nt: TGTGCCAGCTCCCCACGTGGGGGGGGAGACAATGAGCAGTTCTTC

j_gene: TRBJ1-2
d_gene: TRBD1
v_gene: TRBV4-2
abundance: NA
CDR3aa: CASSQDPAGTAFNYGYTF
CDR3nt: TGTGCCAGCAGCCAAGATCCCGCGGGGACAGCGTTTAACTATGGCTACACCTTC

j_gene: TRBJ1-6
d_gene: NA
v_gene: TRBV7-9
abundance: NA
CDR3aa: CASSLDGGYSPLHF
CDR3nt: TGTGCCAGCAGCTTAGATGGGGGCTACTCACCCCTCCACTTT

j_gene: TRBJ2-1
d_gene: TRBD2
v_gene: TRBV11-2
abundance: NA
CDR3aa: CASSLSPLAGPREQFF
CDR3nt: TGTGCCAGCAGCTTAAGTCCGCTAGCGGGGCCACGCGAGCAGTTCTTC

j_gene: TRBJ1-1
d_gene: NA
v_gene: TRBV7-2
abundance: NA
CDR3aa: CASSPVGARSTEAFF
CDR3nt: TGTGCCAGCAGCCCAGTAGGGGCCCGATCCACTGAAGCTTTCTTT

j_gene: TRBJ2-1
d_gene: NA
v_gene: TRBV28
abundance: NA
CDR3aa: CASSSHPVSGFDNEQFF
CDR3nt: TGTGCCAGCAGTTCTCACCCGGTCTCAGGGTTCGACAATGAGCAGTTCTTC

j_gene: TRBJ1-1
d_gene: TRBD1
v_gene: TRBV5-8
abundance: NA
CDR3aa: CASSIRGTGELAEAFF
CDR3nt: TGTGCCAGCAGCATCCGGGGGACAGGGGAATTGGCTGAAGCTTTCTTT

j_gene: TRBJ2-3
d_gene: TRBD1
v_gene: TRBV5-1
abundance: NA
CDR3aa: CASSLGQGAVDTQYF
CDR3nt: TGCGCCAGCAGCTTGGGACAGGGGGCTGTAGATACGCAGTATTTT

j_gene: TRBJ2-1
d_gene: NA
v_gene: TRBV7-2
abundance: once
CDR3aa: CASTLRLGNEQFF
CDR3nt: TGTGCCAGCACCCTTCGGCTCGGGAATGAGCAGTTCTTC

j_gene: TRBJ1-3
d_gene: TRBD1
v_gene: TRBV28
abundance: NA
CDR3aa: CASSLADREPNTIYF
CDR3nt: TGTGCCAGCAGTTTAGCCGACAGGGAACCAAACACCATATATTTT

j_gene: TRBJ2-1
d_gene: TRBD2
v_gene: TRBV9
abundance: NA
CDR3aa: CASSVTSGSAQFF
CDR3nt: TGTGCCAGCAGCGTAACTAGCGGGAGCGCGCAGTTCTTC

j_gene: TRBJ2-5
d_gene: NA
v_gene: TRBV6-5
abundance: few
CDR3aa: CASSYTRETQYF
CDR3nt: TGTGCCAGCAGTTACACGCGGGAGACCCAGTACTTC

j_gene: TRBJ2-7
d_gene: TRBD1
v_gene: TRBV29-1
abundance: few
CDR3aa: CSARQGGNEQYF
CDR3nt: TGCAGCGCCCGACAGGGGGGCAACGAGCAGTACTTC